A single sample gave rise to the 3 T cell receptor beta chains below, sequenced in a study of blood T cells in healthy people across ages. Together with a sample-barcoded 5' primer, a J-beta primer mix was included in a second PCR lasting about 7 to 12 cycles. TCRdb reprocessed the 5' RACE reads with MiXCR, giving one entry per CDR3 protein. This table holds around 690,000 distinct CDR3 sequences, approximately 59% found once. The source material was blood. The receptors stem from a man in his 60s in good health.

V and J are TRBV11-2 and TRBJ2-5; no reliable D call. The tail of the sequence fits TRBJ2-7 better, so the J call may be wrong. Per the germline V gene, CDR1 is SGHAT and CDR2 is FQNNGV. This CDR3 is 11 amino acids long. The CDR3 reads CASRLWGEQYF. CDR3 nucleotides: TGTGCCAGCCGCCTCTGGGGCGAGCAGTACTTC.

This clonotype was detected a few times. The CDR3 region is CAISVGGGGKNEQFF. CDR3 bases: TGTGCCATCAGTGTAGGGGGAGGAGGGAAGAATGAGCAGTTCTTC. The chain couples TRBV10-3 to TRBJ2-1, with D perhaps matching TRBD1 or TRBD2 (6 bases each). Germline V gene data show CDR1 as ENHRY and CDR2 as SYGVKD. V was cut by 4 bases and J by 7 bases, with 17 bases left in between. This CDR3 spans 15 amino acids.

This clonotype was seen many times. This rearrangement joins TRBV2 to TRBJ1-6; TRBD1 matches at 7 bases. The V and J ends lost 7 bases and 7 bases, in that order; junction bases with no gene match: 10. The CDR3 contains 15 residues. Germline V gene lookup returns CDR1 SNHLY and CDR2 FYNNEI. The CDR3 DNA sequence: TGTGCCAGCACCCCTTCGACAGGGAGCAATTCACCCCTCCACTTT. Translation gives CASTPSTGSNSPLHF.